The next 26 T cell receptor beta chains were all read from a single sample in a study of T-cell reconstitution after alpha-beta-depleted transplantation in children (TCRdb year 2016). Libraries were constructed by PCR. The reads were generated on an Illumina HiSeq 2500. TCR library preparation used molecular barcoding, with unique molecular identifiers applied to normalize quantification of the TCRbeta repertoire. TCRdb reanalyzed the raw reads on its own, using fastp at Q25 for trimming and MiXCR for clone calling, and kept in-frame beta chains. Every CDR3 protein is listed once, alongside the most common genes and DNA of its rows. The sample data list 350,000 to 500,000 distinct CDR3 sequences, and roughly 43% of these were observed just once. The ten largest make up around 29% of the sample. This sample's treatment or condition label indicates: allogeneic hematopoietic cell transplantation with graft depleted of TCRalphabeta T cells and CD19 B cells.

The sample here was PBMCs, taken before TCRalphabeta/CD19-depleted stem cell transplant. The receptors were sampled from a girl aged 2-10 years with aplastic anemia, due to receive a stem cell transplant.

The rearrangement links TRBV20-1 to TRBJ2-5; TRBD2 matches 11 bases. There are 16 residues in the CDR3. Germline CDR1 is DFQATT and CDR2 is SNEGSKA (reference sequence). The V and J ends lost 3 bases and 2 bases, in that order; junction bases with no gene match: 8. The CDR3 loop reads CSASVLTSGVQETQYF. The CDR3 coding sequence is TGCAGTGCTAGTGTCCTGACTAGCGGGGTGCAAGAGACCCAGTACTTC.

Many counts were recorded for this clonotype. The gene calls are TRBV12-3 or TRBV12-4 and TRBJ2-2; D uncertain. Between the trimmed V and J ends, which lost 6 bases and 4 bases, there was a span of 9 bases. This CDR3 has 13 amino acids. The CDR3 loop reads CASRVGPTGELFF. The CDR3 DNA sequence: TGTGCCAGCAGGGTTGGGCCCACCGGGGAGCTGTTTTTT.

This clonotype showed up many times. This chain uses TRBV20-1 with TRBJ2-7; D is undetermined. The CDR3 is made up of 11 amino acids. From germline, CDR1 is DFQATT and CDR2 SNEGSKA (reference sequence). The V end lost 8 bases, the J end lost 3 bases, and 11 bases lay between the germline ends. The chain's CDR3 is CSSPVRYEQYF. The CDR3 region has the DNA TGCAGTTCTCCAGTACGCTACGAGCAGTACTTC.

There are many counts of this clonotype. The chain employs TRBV24-1 and TRBJ1-5; the D gene is possibly TRBD1 (5 bases). V shed 10 bases and J shed 5 bases, with 14 bases lying between them. This CDR3 contains 13 residues. The germline CDR1 and CDR2 sequences are KGHDR and SFDVKD. CDR3 DNA: TGTGCCACGAGTTGGTCGGGGGATCAGCCCCAGCATTTT. Protein product: CATSWSGDQPQHF.

V is TRBV28 and J is TRBJ2-3; 9 nucleotides match TRBD1. Trimming took 4 bases from V and 4 from J; bases not matched to a gene: 6. From germline, CDR1 is MDHEN and CDR2 SYDVKM. The CDR3 runs to 15 residues. CDR3 region: CASSSGTGYADTQYF. In DNA, the CDR3 is TGTGCCAGCAGTTCCGGGACAGGGTACGCAGATACGCAGTATTTT.

This clonotype has a handful of counts. DNA of the CDR3: TGTGCCAGCAGTTGGGGACTAGCGGGAGCTCTCCACGAGCAGTACTTC. This translates into CASSWGLAGALHEQYF. V gene TRBV12-3 or TRBV12-4 combines with J gene TRBJ2-7, with 14 bases lining up with TRBD2. The CDR3 loop spans 16 amino acids. The J segment lost 5 bases and the V segment lost 4 bases, leaving 7 bases of the junction unmatched.

The table lists this clonotype with many counts. This chain links TRBV12-3 or TRBV12-4 with TRBJ1-1; possibly TRBD1 for D (6 bases). The CDR3 has 12 amino acids. V was cut by 5 bases and J by 10 bases, with 14 bases left in between. CDR3: CASSDTGLGAFF. Written as DNA, the CDR3 is TGTGCCAGCAGTGATACAGGGCTTGGAGCTTTCTTT.

This clonotype has ten or more counts. The chain is built from TRBV4-1 and TRBJ2-1; 11 bases match TRBD2. The CDR3 length is 16 residues. V lost 5 bases to trimming and J lost 6 bases; unmatched junction nucleotides: 9. CDR1 is MGHRA, CDR2 YSYEKL, per germline. For the CDR3, the DNA is TGCGCCAGCAGCGAACGGACTAGCGGGCGCCTCAATGAGCAGTTCTTC. Encoded protein: CASSERTSGRLNEQFF.

The chain employs TRBV6-1 and TRBJ2-2; D gene ambiguous. Germline V gene sequence: CDR1 MNHNS, CDR2 SASEGT. There are 14 residues in the CDR3. V was cut by 6 bases and J by 0 bases, with 8 bases left in between. CDR3 nucleotides: TGTGCCAGCAGGGAAATTCCGAACACCGGGGAGCTGTTTTTT. Translating gives CASREIPNTGELFF.

The rearrangement joins TRBV20-1 to TRBJ2-7; the D is unclear. The germline V and J ends were trimmed by 2 bases and 0 bases, with 14 bases remaining between them. The CDR3 extends over 15 amino acids. In germline, CDR1 is DFQATT, CDR2 SNEGSKA (reference sequence). The CDR3 loop reads CSARPVGGTSYEQYF. CDR3 coding DNA: TGCAGTGCTAGACCGGTGGGCGGCACCTCCTACGAGCAGTACTTC.

This clonotype was counted many times. The J gene is TRBJ2-1, the V gene TRBV28, with 9 bases aligning to TRBD2. The V and J ends lost 7 bases and 9 bases, in that order; junction bases with no gene match: 13. CDR1 is MDHEN, CDR2 SYDVKM, per germline. The CDR3 runs to 15 residues. In nucleotides, the CDR3 is TGTGCCAGCATAAGTTCTCGCGGGAGGGTCGTTGAGCAGTTCTTC. This translates into CASISSRGRVVEQFF.

The V call is TRBV5-1, the J call TRBJ2-1; D gene uncertain. The V gene lost 0 bases and the J gene lost 3 bases, with 13 bases spanning the gap. The germline V gene encodes CDR1 SGHRS and CDR2 YFSETQ. CDR3 length: 16 amino acids. The CDR3 sequence is CASSLGPEPLYNEQFF. CDR3 nucleotide sequence: TGCGCCAGCAGCTTGGGTCCGGAACCCCTCTACAATGAGCAGTTCTTC.

V usage is TRBV20-1 and J usage is TRBJ2-7; D is perhaps TRBD2 (5 bases). Per germline, CDR1 DFQATT and CDR2 SNEGSKA (reference sequence). The CDR3 runs to 13 residues. Trimming removed 2 bases from V and 0 bases from J, with 8 bases in between. The CDR3 nucleotides read TGCAGTGCTAGAAGAACTAGCTCCTACGAGCAGTACTTC. Translated: CSARRTSSYEQYF.

This chain uses TRBV6-2 or TRBV6-3 with TRBJ1-5; the D gene is possibly TRBD1 (5 bases). The V gene lost 6 bases and the J gene lost 3 bases, with 15 bases spanning the gap. Germline V gene data show CDR1 as MNHEY and CDR2 as SVGEGT. The CDR3 runs to 15 residues. Here the CDR3 DNA reads TGTGCCAGCAGCCTGGGACGGCGGGACAATCAGCCCCAGCATTTT. It encodes CASSLGRRDNQPQHF.

This chain links TRBV5-1 with TRBJ2-1, with 7 bases that match TRBD2. Germline trimming cut 2 bases from V and 3 bases from J; bases unmatched to any gene: 14. The CDR3 has 18 amino acids. Germline CDR1 reads SGHRS; CDR2 reads YFSETQ. CDR3 coding DNA: TGCGCCAGCAGCTTTACTAGCGCCCATCGTGGCGGCTACAATGAGCAGTTCTTC. As protein: CASSFTSAHRGGYNEQFF.

The gene calls are TRBV5-1 and TRBJ1-1; 8 bases agree with TRBD1. Trimming cost V 2 bases and J 10 bases; bases outside gene matches: 7. The CDR3 sequence is 13 residues long. CDR1 SGHRS and CDR2 YFSETQ come from the germline V gene. The CDR3 region has the DNA TGCGCCAGCAGCTTCTCAAGTGGGACAGGAGCTTTCTTT. The encoded protein is CASSFSSGTGAFF.

The chain joins TRBV20-1 to TRBJ1-3; tentative D call: TRBD1 (5 bases). V was pared by 5 bases and J by 1 base, with 9 bases between. The V gene's germline CDR1 is DFQATT and CDR2 SNEGSKA (reference sequence). The CDR3 is 13 amino acids. CDR3 residues: CSAGGPSGNTIYF. CDR3 bases: TGCAGTGCTGGGGGACCTTCTGGAAACACCATATATTTT.

The J gene is TRBJ1-1, the V gene TRBV20-1, with D perhaps TRBD1 (5 bases). V was shortened by 5 bases and J by 1 base, with 14 bases between the two germline ends. Looked up from germline, CDR1 is DFQATT and CDR2 is SNEGSKA (reference sequence). CDR3 length equals 14 residues. CDR3 in DNA: TGCAGTGCTCCCTCGGGACGGCGGAACACTGAAGCTTTCTTT. This translates into CSAPSGRRNTEAFF.

This clonotype was seen at least ten times. This sequence joins TRBV28 and TRBJ2-1, with D possibly matching TRBD2 (5 bases). The germline V gene has CDR1 MDHEN and CDR2 SYDVKM. Trimming shortened V by 5 bases and J by 8 bases, and 13 bases separated the two germline ends. The CDR3 is 13 amino acids. CDR3 sequence (DNA): TGTGCCAGCAGTAGGTTAGCGCGCGATGAGCAGTTCTTC. It is translated as CASSRLARDEQFF.

The gene calls are TRBV5-1 and TRBJ1-5; 7 bases line up with TRBD1. This CDR3 has 21 residues. V lost 1 base to trimming and J lost 0 bases; unmatched junction nucleotides: 19. Germline V gene lookup returns CDR1 SGHRS and CDR2 YFSETQ. DNA for the CDR3: TGCGCCAGCAGCTTGTTTCGGTCAAAATCTCACAGGGGAATTAGCAATCAGCCCCAGCATTTT. Translated, it gives CASSLFRSKSHRGISNQPQHF.

This clonotype was detected only once. The V call is TRBV30, the J call TRBJ1-1, with a possible D match to TRBD1 (5 bases). The CDR3 totals 12 residues. Germline CDR1 and CDR2: GTSNPN and SVGIG (reference sequence). Trimming pared 2 bases from V and 1 base from J, leaving 5 bases between. CDR3 sequence: CAWSQGNTEAFF. DNA for the CDR3: TGTGCCTGGAGTCAGGGGAACACTGAAGCTTTCTTT.

This clonotype was detected many times. The J gene is TRBJ2-1, the V gene TRBV11-1, with 12 bases identical to TRBD2. Germline V gene lookup returns CDR1 SGHAT and CDR2 FQDESV (reference sequence). CDR3 size: 18 residues. The ends lost 4 bases at V and 7 bases at J; junction bases unmatched: 14. Here the CDR3 reads CASSSKALAGGPWNEQFF. For the CDR3, the DNA is TGTGCCAGCAGCTCAAAGGCGCTAGCGGGAGGGCCTTGGAATGAGCAGTTCTTC.

This clonotype was detected only a few times. The chain has TRBV11-2 and TRBJ2-1; D unclear. CDR3 length equals 14 residues. Germline values: CDR1 SGHAT, CDR2 FQNNGV. Deletions cut 2 bases from V and 6 bases from J, with 11 bases between. The CDR3: CASSLSLETNEQFF. Here the CDR3 DNA reads TGTGCCAGCAGCTTATCCCTAGAGACCAATGAGCAGTTCTTC. Filled out from reference TRBV11-2 and TRBJ2-1, the complete variable domain reads EAGVAQSPRYKIIEKRQSVAFWCNPISGHATLYWYQQILGQGPKLLIQFQNNGVVDDSQLPKDRFSAERLKGVDSTLKIQPAKLEDSAVYLCASSLSLETNEQFFGPGTRLTVL.

The rearrangement joins TRBV6-5 to TRBJ2-2; D remains unclear. CDR1 and CDR2 (germline): MNHEY, SVGAGI. The V end lost 0 bases, the J end lost 6 bases, and 5 bases lay between the germline ends. This CDR3 comprises 13 residues. CDR3 residues: CASSYSLPGELFF. The CDR3, as DNA: TGTGCCAGCAGTTACTCGCTCCCCGGGGAGCTGTTTTTT.

There are many counts of this clonotype. The rearrangement joins TRBV18 to TRBJ2-3; maybe TRBD2 (6 bases). Germline loops: CDR1 KGHSH, CDR2 LQKENI. The length of the CDR3 is 15 residues. Trimming left V 3 bases short and J 3 bases short, with 13 bases between. The CDR3 loop is CASSPPEGPTDTQYF. The DNA of the CDR3 is TGTGCCAGCTCACCCCCGGAGGGGCCTACAGATACGCAGTATTTT.

This clonotype occurred a few times. The chain uses TRBV28 and TRBJ2-7, with a tentative D call TRBD2 (6 bases). This CDR3 is 14 amino acids long. The V gene's germline CDR1 is MDHEN and CDR2 SYDVKM. Between the trimmed V and J ends, which lost 3 bases and 6 bases, there was a span of 15 bases. The CDR3 protein is CASSFQGLLLEQYF. CDR3 sequence (DNA): TGTGCCAGCAGTTTTCAGGGACTCTTGCTCGAGCAGTACTTC.